The 5 T cell receptor beta chains presented below share a single source sample, sequenced in a study of cytomegalovirus exposure and HLA in healthy donors. The PCR contained 60 Vbeta and 13 Jbeta primers. TCRdb's copy holds only in-frame clones and misses some; the assay was immunoSEQ multiplex PCR. This table has 200,000 to 250,000 clones, 70% to 90% appearing once. Sequenced: PBMCs. These receptors were collected from a human donor in good health.

The rearrangement links TRBV6-6 to TRBJ2-7; 9 bases map to TRBD2. This CDR3 is built from 16 residues. Trimming at V came to 0 bases and at J to 0 bases, leaving 3 bases not matched to a gene. Germline V CDR1 and CDR2: MNHNY, SVGAGI (reference sequence). DNA for the CDR3: TGTGCCAGCAGTTACTCCCTGCGGGGGGGCTCCTACGAGCAGTACTTC. It codes for CASSYSLRGGSYEQYF.

The chain is built from TRBV19 and TRBJ2-1; TRBD2 agrees at 9 bases. CDR3 length: 15 amino acids. With 5 bases clipped from V and 7 bases from J, the junction kept 9 bases outside the gene matches. CDR1 LNHDA and CDR2 SQIVND come from the germline V gene (reference sequence). CDR3: CASSVAGGLGNEQFF. DNA for the CDR3: TGTGCCAGTAGTGTGGCGGGAGGGCTGGGGAATGAGCAGTTCTTC.

V is TRBV19 and J is TRBJ2-1, with TRBD2 as a possible D gene (5 bases). Trimming took 3 bases from V and 10 from J, leaving 16 bases between them. The CDR3 contains 14 residues. The germline V gene encodes CDR1 LNHDA and CDR2 SQIVND (reference sequence). The CDR3 is CASSMADGRGEQFF. The CDR3, as DNA: TGTGCCAGTAGTATGGCGGACGGACGAGGGGAGCAGTTCTTC.

On this clone: Sequence at one end of the junction differs from germline and may be a read error. The chain couples TRBV11-2 to TRBJ2-2; 9 bases are a match to TRBD2. The CDR3 runs to 17 residues. CDR1 is SGHAT and CDR2 is FQNNGV in the germline V gene. The CDR3, as DNA: TGTGCCAGCAGCTTAGATTTAGCGGGAGAGCACACCGGAGAGCTGTTTTTT. Translated: CASSLDLAGEHTGELFF. The full variable domain, rest sourced from reference TRBV11-2 and TRBJ2-2, is EAGVAQSPRYKIIEKRQSVAFWCNPISGHATLYWYQQILGQGPKLLIQFQNNGVVDDSQLPKDRFSAERLKGVDSTLKIQPAKLEDSAVYLCASSLDLAGEHTGELFFGEGSRLTVL.

V gene TRBV15 combines with J gene TRBJ2-7, with TRBD2 identical over 9 bases. V lost 0 bases to trimming and J lost 4 bases; unmatched junction nucleotides: 4. This CDR3 region has 15 residues. Per the germline V gene, CDR1 is LNHNV and CDR2 is YYDKDF (reference sequence). The CDR3 loop reads CATSRDLAGAYEQYF. Here the CDR3 DNA reads TGTGCCACCAGCAGAGATTTAGCGGGAGCTTACGAGCAGTACTTC.